The T cell receptor beta chain described here comes from a study of immune heterogeneity within non-small cell lung tumors. Study as a whole: Histology included several squamous cell carcinomas, over 9 non-squamous carcinomas and 1 unspecified tumor.

With 32 V and 13 J primers, multiplex PCR amplified the TCR beta CDR3. MiXCR was run by TCRdb on the multiplex PCR reads, yielding one entry per CDR3 protein. Counted here are 8,500 to 13,000 distinct CDR3 sequences, under 30% occurring once; the ten biggest clones make up roughly 8.1%. Only a few counts were recorded for this clonotype. V dropped 5 bases and J dropped 4 bases, with 17 bases sitting between them. Germline CDR1 DFQATT, CDR2 SNEGSKA (reference sequence). The CDR3 length is 14 residues. TCRs were amplified from 600 ng gDNA of bulk tumor per sample. Several widely spaced biopsies per primary tumor were taken during surgery. The study enrolled patients with untreated, newly diagnosed non-small cell lung cancer who underwent curative surgery.

This sequence was found in an older woman with non-small cell lung cancer. Sequencing was carried out using lung tumor tissue. This chain links TRBV20-1 with TRBJ1-2, with D perhaps TRBD1 (6 bases). The CDR3: CSAHKSGTFYGYTF. The CDR3 DNA sequence: TGCAGTGCTCACAAAAGCGGGACATTCTATGGCTACACCTTC.